One T cell receptor beta chain is described in this entry. These data belong to a study of shared clonotypes between healthy human individuals. Assay: immunoSEQ multiplex PCR; the TCRdb copy retains only in-frame clones and omits some. The table records 2 million to 3 million clones, approximately 93% of them present only once. This CDR3 region has 14 residues. Germline V gene sequence: CDR1 SGHRS, CDR2 YFSETQ. V was clipped by 0 bases and J by 5 bases, with 11 bases between them. The rearrangement uses TRBV5-1 and TRBJ2-5; D is unresolved. This TCR was sampled from a man aged 18 to 29 in good health. Some clones in this sample may be carry-over from other donors' samples. The specimen was naive CD4+ T cells from PBMCs. Subset of the sample: CD45RA+ positively selected. The CDR3 sequence is CASSLVQNQETQYF. In DNA, the CDR3 is TGCGCCAGCAGCTTGGTCCAGAATCAGGAGACCCAGTACTTC.